The 26 T cell receptor beta chains below come from one sample, sequenced in a study of PD-L1 blockade in urothelial cancer. Here immunoSEQ multiplex PCR was the method, and the copy in TCRdb shows in-frame clones only, minus some. The sample consists of tens of thousands of clones, about 90% of them appearing once. The time point is: peripheral blood 6 weeks after treatment start. Sample: PBMCs, taken around atezolizumab (anti-PD-L1) treatment. The receptor set was obtained from a man between 65 and 85 years old with urothelial cancer.

This clone has only a few counts. The chain uses TRBV5-4 and TRBJ1-1; D unclear. Per germline, CDR1 SGHNT and CDR2 YYREEE (reference sequence). V gave up 7 bases and J gave up 1 base, with 14 bases separating them. The CDR3 is made up of 14 amino acids. DNA for the CDR3: TGTGCCAGCCAACTCGGGATAGGGAACACTGAAGCTTTCTTT. This codes for CASQLGIGNTEAFF.

The chain recombines TRBV5-1 with TRBJ2-7; D possibly corresponds to TRBD1 (6 bases). The CDR3 is made up of 14 amino acids. CDR1 and CDR2 (germline): SGHRS, YFSETQ. Between the trimmed V and J ends, which lost 5 bases and 6 bases, there was a span of 18 bases. The CDR3 DNA sequence: TGCGCCAGCAGGTCTCTAGAGTGGGGGCGCGAGCAGTACTTC. Translating gives CASRSLEWGREQYF.

As to this clone: This sample also contains other DNA sequences that code for the same CDR3. The CDR3 coding sequence is TGTGCCAGCAGCCCTCGACAGGGGTCTGGAAACACCATATATTTT. As protein: CASSPRQGSGNTIYF. This sequence joins TRBV9 and TRBJ1-3; 8 nucleotides line up with TRBD1. The CDR3 contains 15 residues. The J segment lost 1 base and the V segment lost 4 bases, leaving 4 bases of the junction unmatched. Germline V gene lookup returns CDR1 SGDLS and CDR2 YYNGEE.

The chain has TRBV2 and TRBJ2-2; TRBD1 agrees at 9 bases. The CDR3 loop spans 15 amino acids. CDR1 and CDR2 from the germline V gene are SNHLY and FYNNEI. Trimming took 6 bases from V and 7 from J; bases not matched to a gene: 9. The CDR3 bases are TGTGCCAGCAGACCACCGGGACAGGGTGGCGGGGAGCTGTTTTTT. Protein sequence: CASRPPGQGGGELFF.

The gene calls are TRBV19 and TRBJ2-1, with 8 nucleotides matching TRBD1. V lost 3 bases to trimming and J lost 9 bases; unmatched junction nucleotides: 4. The CDR3 length is 13 residues. Germline CDR1 and CDR2: LNHDA and SQIVND (reference sequence). The DNA of the CDR3 is TGTGCCAGTAGTATTGGACAGGGTAGTGAGCAGTTCTTC. This encodes CASSIGQGSEQFF.

This chain uses TRBV27 with TRBJ2-7; D is possibly TRBD1 (8 bases). V was shortened by 5 bases and J by 3 bases, with 14 bases between the two germline ends. Germline V lookup: CDR1 MNHEY, CDR2 SMNVEV (reference sequence). The CDR3 covers 14 residues. This chain's CDR3 is CASSTYRGGYEQYF. The CDR3 region has the DNA TGTGCCAGCAGTACGTACAGGGGGGGCTACGAGCAGTACTTC.

This clone was detected once. This chain uses TRBV25-1 with TRBJ1-1; D may be TRBD1 (6 bases). This CDR3 has 13 residues. Germline CDR1 and CDR2: MGHDK and SYGVNS. V lost 7 bases to trimming and J lost 4 bases, with 13 bases between them. This CDR3 reads CASTTGLRTEAFF. As DNA, the CDR3 is TGTGCCAGCACTACAGGGTTGCGCACTGAAGCTTTCTTT.

The chain is built from TRBV5-1 and TRBJ2-2; TRBD1 aligns across 8 bases. The CDR3 has 14 residues. V was clipped by 0 bases and J by 7 bases; unmatched bases: 2. Germline V gene sequence: CDR1 SGHRS, CDR2 YFSETQ. The CDR3 region has the DNA TGCGCCAGCAGCTTGGAACAGGGGGTCGGGGAGCTGTTTTTT. Its translation: CASSLEQGVGELFF.

The table lists this clone with a count of one. The gene calls are TRBV7-6 and TRBJ2-7, with D tentatively TRBD1 (6 bases). Germline V CDR1 and CDR2: SGHVS, FNYEAQ. This CDR3 has 14 amino acids. Trimming cost V 4 bases and J 2 bases, with 12 bases left between them. The CDR3 here is CASSSLGQTYEQYF. CDR3 nucleotide sequence: TGTGCCAGCAGCTCCCTTGGACAGACCTACGAGCAGTACTTC.

The chain joins TRBV6-1 to TRBJ2-5; maybe TRBD2 (6 bases). Trimming pared 6 bases from V and 1 base from J, leaving 15 bases between. The CDR3 runs 15 residues. CDR1 and CDR2 from the germline V gene are MNHNS and SASEGT. Here the CDR3 reads CASSSGTPFQETQYF. The CDR3 DNA sequence: TGTGCCAGCAGCTCCGGGACTCCGTTCCAAGAGACCCAGTACTTC.

V and J are TRBV6-5 and TRBJ2-1, with D possibly TRBD2 on 6 matching bases. This CDR3 has 15 amino acids. Trimming stripped 7 bases from V and 0 bases from J, with 13 bases between. The germline V gene has CDR1 MNHEY and CDR2 SVGAGI. This CDR3 reads CASKVSGVSYNEQFF. In nucleotides, the CDR3 is TGTGCCAGCAAAGTTAGCGGAGTCTCCTACAATGAGCAGTTCTTC.

CDR3 loop: CASKRLAGGPYEQYF. CDR3 bases: TGTGCCAGCAAGAGACTAGCGGGAGGGCCTTACGAGCAGTACTTC. The chain combines TRBV27 with TRBJ2-7; TRBD2 matches 14 bases. The CDR3 contains 15 residues. V was pared by 7 bases and J by 4 bases, with 6 bases of the junction left unmatched. Germline values: CDR1 MNHEY, CDR2 SMNVEV (reference sequence).

This clone appeared a single time. The chain couples TRBV10-1 to TRBJ2-1, with D unresolved. CDR1 is WNHNN and CDR2 is SYGVQD in the germline V gene (reference sequence). The CDR3 length is 16 residues. Trimming left V 0 bases short and J 0 bases short, with 9 bases between. The CDR3 region is CASSESRVSSYNEQFF. The CDR3 nucleotides are TGCGCCAGCAGTGAGTCACGGGTTAGCTCCTACAATGAGCAGTTCTTC.

The V gene is TRBV27, the J gene TRBJ2-1, with TRBD2 identical over 7 bases. The V and J ends lost 7 bases and 4 bases, in that order; junction bases with no gene match: 13. The CDR3 is 16 amino acids. Germline lookup yields CDR1 MNHEY and CDR2 SMNVEV (reference sequence). The DNA for the CDR3 is TGTGCCAGCACACGGCGGTCGGGACTATATTACAATGAGCAGTTCTTC. It is translated as CASTRRSGLYYNEQFF.

V gene TRBV5-1 combines with J gene TRBJ2-1; 7 bases are a match to TRBD1. CDR1 and CDR2 from the germline V gene are SGHRS and YFSETQ. This CDR3 has 14 residues. With V trimmed by 0 bases and J by 8 bases, 5 bases remained unmatched. The CDR3 spells CASSLADRVHEQFF. CDR3 nucleotide sequence: TGCGCCAGCAGCTTGGCAGACAGGGTCCATGAGCAGTTCTTC. The whole variable domain, filled in from reference TRBV5-1 and TRBJ2-1, reads KAGVTQTPRYLIKTRGQQVTLSCSPISGHRSVSWYQQTPGQGLQFLFEYFSETQRNKGNFPGRFSGRQFSNSRSEMNVSTLELGDSALYLCASSLADRVHEQFFGPGTRLTVL.

The V gene is TRBV7-9, the J gene TRBJ2-1; perhaps TRBD2 as D (5 bases). V was cut by 5 bases and J by 6 bases, with 14 bases left in between. Germline loops: CDR1 SEHNR, CDR2 FQNEAQ (reference sequence). The CDR3 totals 14 residues. CDR3 bases: TGTGCCAGCAGCCTGACTTCTCGGGGCAATGAGCAGTTCTTC. This sequence encodes CASSLTSRGNEQFF.

This chain joins TRBV5-1 and TRBJ2-1; TRBD2 is a possible D gene (5 bases). The germline gives CDR1 SGHRS, CDR2 YFSETQ. V gave up 0 bases and J gave up 6 bases, with 16 bases separating them. The length of the CDR3 is 16 residues. The CDR3, as DNA: TGCGCCAGCAGCTTGGGATATAGCGTTGGGAGCAATGAGCAGTTCTTC. Amino acids: CASSLGYSVGSNEQFF.

The chain has TRBV11-2 and TRBJ2-1; 10 bases map to TRBD1. Germline CDR1 and CDR2: SGHAT and FQNNGV. This CDR3 is 15 amino acids long. V shed 5 bases, J shed 3 bases, and the junction held 4 bases outside the gene matches. The CDR3 nucleotides are TGTGCCAGCAGCGTGGACAGGGGGGACTACAATGAGCAGTTCTTC. Residues: CASSVDRGDYNEQFF.

This chain joins TRBV6-5 and TRBJ2-1, with 9 bases identical to TRBD1. The CDR3 runs to 13 residues. The V and J ends lost 6 bases and 7 bases, in that order; junction bases with no gene match: 4. Germline loops: CDR1 MNHEY, CDR2 SVGAGI. The CDR3 region has the DNA TGTGCCAGCAGCGGACAGGGGAGGAATGAGCAGTTCTTC. It yields the protein CASSGQGRNEQFF.

CDR3 coding DNA: TGCGCCAGCAGCTTCGCACAGGGGATGAACACTGAAGCTTTCTTT. Its protein product is CASSFAQGMNTEAFF. This chain uses TRBV5-1 with TRBJ1-1, with 7 bases aligning to TRBD1. CDR1 and CDR2 from the germline V gene are SGHRS and YFSETQ. The V gene end was trimmed by 2 bases and the J gene end by 0 bases; junction bases not matched to a gene: 4. The CDR3 length is 15 residues.

The chain links TRBV7-3 to TRBJ2-3; D may be TRBD2 (6 bases). Germline V gives CDR1 SGHTA, CDR2 FQGTGA. V was clipped by 1 base and J by 4 bases, with 12 bases between them. The CDR3 extends over 15 amino acids. DNA of the CDR3: TGTGCCAGCAGCTTAAGAGGGAGGAAGGCAGATACGCAGTATTTT. This encodes CASSLRGRKADTQYF.

This clone was counted only a few times. The gene calls are TRBV5-1 and TRBJ2-1, with TRBD2 matching 8 bases. V shed 5 bases and J 4 bases; nucleotides not matched to a gene: 8. Germline CDR1 reads SGHRS; CDR2 reads YFSETQ. CDR3 length: 15 amino acids. The CDR3 loop reads CASSFSGTEYNEQFF. The CDR3 region has the DNA TGCGCCAGCAGTTTTAGCGGGACTGAATACAATGAGCAGTTCTTC.

The V gene is TRBV4-1, the J gene TRBJ2-7, with TRBD1 as a possible D gene (6 bases). The V and J ends lost 0 bases and 3 bases respectively, with 12 bases between them. The CDR3 sequence is 15 residues long. Germline lookup yields CDR1 MGHRA and CDR2 YSYEKL. CDR3 nucleotides: TGCGCCAGCAGCCAAGATATCGACAGGCGCTACGAGCAGTACTTC. Its protein product is CASSQDIDRRYEQYF.

The chain is built from TRBV28 and TRBJ2-7; D remains ambiguous. The CDR3 sequence is 14 residues long. Trimming removed 10 bases from V and 0 bases from J, with 16 bases in between. CDR1 and CDR2 from the germline V gene are MDHEN and SYDVKM. The CDR3 DNA follows: TGTGCCACCTCTCTTGCGGTTAGCTCCTACGAGCAGTACTTC. Translating it yields CATSLAVSSYEQYF.

The genes are TRBV11-2 and TRBJ1-4; D perhaps matches TRBD1 (6 bases). The CDR3 runs to 15 residues. Trimming removed 4 bases at V and 7 bases at J, with 16 bases between. CDR1 and CDR2 from the germline V gene are SGHAT and FQNNGV. The CDR3 DNA sequence: TGTGCCAGCAGCTCGGCCGGGGGGCGCGGTGAAAAACTGTTTTTT. This encodes CASSSAGGRGEKLFF.

The chain recombines TRBV5-1 with TRBJ2-5; D unclear. V lost 0 bases and J 1 base, leaving 10 bases between the germline ends. CDR1 is SGHRS, CDR2 YFSETQ, per germline. This CDR3 region has 15 residues. The CDR3 protein is CASSLVGTVQETQYF. The CDR3, as DNA: TGCGCCAGCAGCTTGGTCGGTACCGTCCAAGAGACCCAGTACTTC. The whole variable domain, remainder taken from reference TRBV5-1 and TRBJ2-5, is KAGVTQTPRYLIKTRGQQVTLSCSPISGHRSVSWYQQTPGQGLQFLFEYFSETQRNKGNFPGRFSGRQFSNSRSEMNVSTLELGDSALYLCASSLVGTVQETQYFGPGTRLLVL.